This entry lists 23 T cell receptor beta chains sequenced from one sample in a study of OX40 agonist ivuxolimab in advanced cancers. Library generation was performed with the immunoSEQ multiplex PCR assay. As stored in TCRdb, this immuneACCESS dataset retains in-frame rearrangements with V and J assigned. A fraction of the clones does not appear; measured against another copy, unresolved V genes explain less than half of the discrepancy, and the remainder lacks a known reason. The sample profile shows under 25,000 clones; roughly 69% of them were found once. The ten largest clones capture roughly 34% of the sample. Sequenced here: CD4+ or CD8+ T cells sorted from blood, sampled in a trial of the OX40 agonist ivuxolimab. The receptors stem from an adult with an advanced solid tumor such as melanoma, head and neck, liver or kidney cancer.

V gene TRBV6-5 combines with J gene TRBJ2-7, with 8 positions matching TRBD1. The CDR3 length is 12 residues. Germline V gene data show CDR1 as MNHEY and CDR2 as SVGAGI. Trimming cost V 8 bases and J 3 bases; bases outside gene matches: 3. In DNA, the CDR3 is TGTGCCAGCCTCGGACAGGGCTACGAGCAGTACTTC. Translation gives CASLGQGYEQYF.

The chain is built from TRBV2 and TRBJ2-3; 9 nucleotides match TRBD2. In germline, CDR1 is SNHLY, CDR2 FYNNEI. The CDR3 consists of 15 residues. Unmatched junction bases numbered 12, after V lost 10 bases and J lost 4 bases. The chain's CDR3 is CATRGTAGGADTQYF. CDR3 in DNA: TGTGCCACCCGAGGCACGGCGGGGGGGGCAGATACGCAGTATTTT.

The V and J genes are TRBV7-4 and TRBJ2-6; no clear D. Per germline, CDR1 SGHVT and CDR2 SQSDAQ. With 4 bases removed from V and 5 bases from J, the gap between germline ends came to 9 bases. The CDR3 consists of 14 residues. CDR3 in DNA: TGTGCCAGCAGCTCACAAAGTCGGGCCAACGTCCTGACTTTC. Its protein is CASSSQSRANVLTF. The full variable domain, its missing parts supplied by reference TRBV7-4 and TRBJ2-6, is GAGVSQSPRYKVAKRGRDVALRCDSISGHVTLYWYRQTLGQGSEVLTYSQSDAQRDKSGRPSGRFSAERPERSVSTLKIQRTEQGDSAVYLCASSSQSRANVLTFGAGSRLTVL.

The sample holds a few counts of this clone. The chain uses TRBV4-2 and TRBJ1-5; the match to TRBD1 covers 12 bases. The trim removed 3 bases at V and 4 bases at J, leaving 1 base unmatched. This CDR3 contains 15 residues. Germline V gene data show CDR1 as LGHNA and CDR2 as YNFKEQ. CDR3 DNA sequence: TGTGCCAGCAGCCAGGGACAGGGGGCGAATCAGCCCCAGCATTTT. It is translated as CASSQGQGANQPQHF.

This chain connects TRBV4-3 to TRBJ2-2, with a weak D call TRBD1 (5 bases). V dropped 0 bases and J dropped 7 bases, with 18 bases sitting between them. This CDR3 region has 17 residues. Germline-derived CDR1 and CDR2 are LGHNA and YSLEER. Written as DNA, the CDR3 is TGCGCCAGCAGCCAAGAATTACCGGACACACCAATCGGGGAGCTGTTTTTT. It codes for CASSQELPDTPIGELFF.

The J gene is TRBJ2-1, the V gene TRBV9; 9 nucleotides align to TRBD1. Germline V CDR1 and CDR2: SGDLS, YYNGEE. The trim removed 2 bases at V and 2 bases at J, leaving 2 bases unmatched. The CDR3 loop spans 15 amino acids. As DNA, the CDR3 is TGTGCCAGCAGCGTTGACAGGGGGACCTACAATGAGCAGTTCTTC. Translation: CASSVDRGTYNEQFF. The complete variable domain, with remaining parts taken from reference TRBV9 and TRBJ2-1, reads DSGVTQTPKHLITATGQRVTLRCSPRSGDLSVYWYQQSLDQGLQFLIQYYNGEERAKGNILERFSAQQFPDLHSELNLSSLELGDSALYFCASSVDRGTYNEQFFGPGTRLTVL.

This clone has only a few counts. The J gene is TRBJ2-1, the V gene TRBV5-6; D might be TRBD2 (6 bases). The CDR3 contains 11 residues. V gave up 5 bases and J gave up 16 bases, with 16 bases separating them. Germline V lookup: CDR1 SGHDT, CDR2 YYEEEE. The chain's CDR3 is CASSLRDFQFF. The CDR3 region has the DNA TGTGCCAGCAGTTTGCGGGACTTCCAATTCTTC.

The V and J genes are TRBV29-1 and TRBJ2-7; tentatively, D is TRBD2 (5 bases). In germline, CDR1 is SQVTM, CDR2 ANQGSEA. The CDR3 consists of 12 residues. V lost 4 bases and J 5 bases, leaving 12 bases between the germline ends. CDR3 sequence (DNA): TGCAGCGTTGTCGGAGGTCGCCACGAGCAGTACTTC. Translation: CSVVGGRHEQYF.

The genes are TRBV6-6 and TRBJ1-2; 11 nucleotides align to TRBD1. The CDR3 spans 14 residues. J lost 4 bases, V lost 11 bases, and 9 bases had no gene match. Germline V gene sequence: CDR1 MNHNY, CDR2 SVGAGI (reference sequence). For the CDR3, the DNA is TGTGCCGGGAGTTTGGGACAGGGGGGCTATGGCTACACCTTC. Amino acids: CAGSLGQGGYGYTF.

The chain is built from TRBV5-8 and TRBJ2-2; 14 bases align to TRBD2. Trimming cost V 3 bases and J 0 bases; bases outside gene matches: 1. Germline V lookup: CDR1 SGHTS, CDR2 YDEGEE. The CDR3 is 17 amino acids. The CDR3 here is CASSWTSGGPNTGELFF. The CDR3, as DNA: TGTGCCAGCAGCTGGACTAGCGGGGGGCCGAACACCGGGGAGCTGTTTTTT.

V usage is TRBV28 and J usage is TRBJ2-2; perhaps TRBD2 as D (6 bases). Per germline, CDR1 MDHEN and CDR2 SYDVKM. This CDR3 has 15 residues. Trimming stripped 2 bases from V and 1 base from J, with 8 bases between. The chain's CDR3 is CASSLPRENTGELFF. The DNA for the CDR3 is TGTGCCAGCAGTTTACCGCGGGAGAACACCGGGGAGCTGTTTTTT.

The CDR3 DNA sequence: TGTGCCAGCAGTACTATTGGACAGGGGAAGACGAACACTGAAGCTTTCTTT. Amino acid sequence: CASSTIGQGKTNTEAFF. The genes are TRBV27 and TRBJ1-1, with 9 bases matching TRBD1. Germline loops: CDR1 MNHEY, CDR2 SMNVEV (reference sequence). The CDR3 totals 17 residues. Losses at the gene ends were 5 bases for V and 1 base for J; bases not matched to a gene: 11.

The gene calls are TRBV5-1 and TRBJ2-5; TRBD1 aligns across 10 bases. Trimming removed 2 bases from V and 5 bases from J; junction bases left unmatched: 6. This CDR3 spans 15 amino acids. Germline V CDR1 and CDR2: SGHRS, YFSETQ. The CDR3 is CASSFGQGDTETQYF. The CDR3 nucleotides are TGCGCCAGCAGCTTCGGACAGGGGGACACGGAGACCCAGTACTTC.

Of note for this clone: The junction and the germline gene differ at one end; a read error may be behind it. The chain employs TRBV6-1 and TRBJ2-7; 10 nucleotides agree with TRBD2. The germline gives CDR1 MNHNS, CDR2 SASEGT. This CDR3 comprises 11 residues. CDR3 amino acids: CASSEVGTSDF. In nucleotides, the CDR3 is TGTGCCAGCAGTGAAGTTGGGACTAGCGACTTC.

The V call is TRBV19, the J call TRBJ1-1; D is unclear. V was shortened by 4 bases and J by 11 bases, with 17 bases between the two germline ends. This CDR3 spans 13 amino acids. In germline, CDR1 is LNHDA, CDR2 SQIVND (reference sequence). The CDR3 region is CASSKSSPDDAFF. Here the CDR3 DNA reads TGTGCCAGTAGTAAGTCCTCCCCGGACGACGCTTTCTTT.

This clone was seen more than once but under ten times. The V call is TRBV7-2, the J call TRBJ2-1, with 11 bases fitting TRBD1. The CDR3 covers 18 residues. Per the germline V gene, CDR1 is SGHTA and CDR2 is FQGNSA. Trimming at V came to 2 bases and at J to 0 bases, leaving 6 bases not matched to a gene. CDR3 sequence (DNA): TGTGCCAGCAGCTTAATCTTCGGGACAGGGGGCTCCTACAATGAGCAGTTCTTC. As protein: CASSLIFGTGGSYNEQFF.

This clone is judged large. The chain employs TRBV27 and TRBJ2-3, with 7 bases matching TRBD2. The CDR3 is made up of 15 amino acids. Trimming cost V 4 bases and J 3 bases; bases outside gene matches: 7. Germline V gene sequence: CDR1 MNHEY, CDR2 SMNVEV (reference sequence). The CDR3 reads CASSSRTSWTDTQYF. The DNA of the CDR3 is TGTGCCAGCAGTTCGAGGACTAGTTGGACAGATACGCAGTATTTT.

The chain has TRBV30 and TRBJ1-2; D is unclear. The V and J ends lost 0 bases and 2 bases respectively, with 19 bases between them. CDR1 is GTSNPN and CDR2 is SVGIG in the germline V gene (reference sequence). The CDR3 contains 17 residues. CDR3 DNA sequence: TGTGCCTGGAGTGTAAGGGTTCGGGCGGGAAGAAACTATGGCTACACCTTC. It is translated as CAWSVRVRAGRNYGYTF.

This clone was picked up a small number of times. V is TRBV5-6 and J is TRBJ2-5, with 14 bases fitting TRBD2. The CDR3 is 18 amino acids. V gave up 3 bases and J gave up 4 bases; unmatched junction bases: 11. CDR1 is SGHDT, CDR2 YYEEEE, per germline. CDR3 sequence: CASSSEGLAGAWGETQYF. CDR3 bases: TGTGCCAGCAGCTCGGAGGGACTAGCGGGAGCCTGGGGAGAGACCCAGTACTTC. Complete variable domain (other parts from reference TRBV5-6 and TRBJ2-5): DAGVTQSPTHLIKTRGQQVTLRCSPKSGHDTVSWYQQALGQGPQFIFQYYEEEERQRGNFPDRFSGHQFPNYSSELNVNALLLGDSALYLCASSSEGLAGAWGETQYFGPGTRLLVL.

This clone occurred a few times. The chain has TRBV27 and TRBJ2-2; 8 nucleotides match TRBD1. This CDR3 contains 16 residues. With V trimmed by 2 bases and J by 7 bases, 9 bases remained unmatched. Germline V lookup: CDR1 MNHEY, CDR2 SMNVEV (reference sequence). The CDR3 coding sequence is TGTGCCAGCAGTTTAAGCACGACAGGGGCGGACGGGGAGCTGTTTTTT. Translated, it gives CASSLSTTGADGELFF.

V usage is TRBV5-6 and J usage is TRBJ1-5; 10 nucleotides line up with TRBD1. The junction had 8 bases not matched to a gene; V was cut back by 5 bases and J by 3 bases. CDR1 is SGHDT, CDR2 YYEEEE, per germline. This CDR3 has 16 residues. The CDR3 reads CASRRPGQGPNQPQHF. The CDR3 DNA follows: TGTGCCAGCAGACGACCGGGACAGGGGCCCAATCAGCCCCAGCATTTT.

This clone is classed as medium-sized. The V and J genes are TRBV7-8 and TRBJ2-3, with D unclear. V lost 5 bases and J 4 bases, leaving 19 bases between the germline ends. The CDR3 extends over 16 amino acids. Germline values: CDR1 SGHVS, CDR2 FQNEAQ. In DNA form, the CDR3 reads TGTGCCAGCAGCCCAGACCTAGTTTTCGGCCCAGATACGCAGTATTTT. It encodes CASSPDLVFGPDTQYF.

The chain couples TRBV7-9 to TRBJ2-1; 9 nucleotides match TRBD2. This CDR3 is 18 amino acids long. The J segment lost 0 bases and the V segment lost 5 bases, leaving 11 bases of the junction unmatched. The germline V gene has CDR1 SEHNR and CDR2 FQNEAQ (reference sequence). DNA of the CDR3: TGTGCCAGCAGCCCCGGGACTAGCCCTTCGAGCTCCTACAATGAGCAGTTCTTC. It yields the protein CASSPGTSPSSSYNEQFF.